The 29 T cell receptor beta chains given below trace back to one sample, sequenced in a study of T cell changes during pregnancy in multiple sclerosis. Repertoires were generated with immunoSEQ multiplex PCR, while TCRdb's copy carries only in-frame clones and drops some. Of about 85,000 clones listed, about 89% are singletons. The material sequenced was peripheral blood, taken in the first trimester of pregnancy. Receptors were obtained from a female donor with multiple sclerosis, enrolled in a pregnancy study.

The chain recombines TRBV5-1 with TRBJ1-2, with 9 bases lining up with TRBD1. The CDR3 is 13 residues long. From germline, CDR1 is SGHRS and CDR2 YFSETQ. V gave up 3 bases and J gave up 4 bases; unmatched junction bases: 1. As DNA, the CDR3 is TGCGCCAGCAGCTCGGACAGGGGCTATGGCTACACCTTC. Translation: CASSSDRGYGYTF.

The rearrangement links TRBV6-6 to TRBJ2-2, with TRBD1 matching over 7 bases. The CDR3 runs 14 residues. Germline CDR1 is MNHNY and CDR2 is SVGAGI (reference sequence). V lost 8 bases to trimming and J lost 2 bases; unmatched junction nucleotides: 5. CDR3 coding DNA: TGTGCCAGCGGGCGACAGGGAAACACCGGGGAGCTGTTTTTT. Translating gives CASGRQGNTGELFF.

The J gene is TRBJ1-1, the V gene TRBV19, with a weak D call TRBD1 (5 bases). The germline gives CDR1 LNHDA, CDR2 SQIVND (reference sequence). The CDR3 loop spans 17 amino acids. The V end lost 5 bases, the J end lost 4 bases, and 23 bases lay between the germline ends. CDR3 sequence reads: CASSLLRSGASGTEAFF. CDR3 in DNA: TGTGCCAGTAGTCTTCTCCGTAGCGGGGCGTCGGGCACTGAAGCTTTCTTT.

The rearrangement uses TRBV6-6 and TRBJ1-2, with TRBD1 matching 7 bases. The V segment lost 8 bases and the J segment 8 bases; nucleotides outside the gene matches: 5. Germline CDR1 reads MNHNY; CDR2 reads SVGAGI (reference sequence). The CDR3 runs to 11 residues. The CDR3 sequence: CASEGASGYTF. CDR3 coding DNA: TGTGCCAGCGAGGGGGCCTCGGGCTACACCTTC.

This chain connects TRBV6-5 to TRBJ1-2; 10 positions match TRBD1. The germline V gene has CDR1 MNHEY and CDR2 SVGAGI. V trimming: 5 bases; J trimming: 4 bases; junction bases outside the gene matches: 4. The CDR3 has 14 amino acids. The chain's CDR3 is CASSDRGRLYGYTF. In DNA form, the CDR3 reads TGTGCCAGCAGTGACAGGGGGCGCCTCTATGGCTACACCTTC.

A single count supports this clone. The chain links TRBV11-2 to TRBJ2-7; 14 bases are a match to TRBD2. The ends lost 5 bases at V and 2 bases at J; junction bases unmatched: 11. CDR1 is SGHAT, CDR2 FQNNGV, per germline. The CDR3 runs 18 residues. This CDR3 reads CASSAGLAGVGFPYEQYF. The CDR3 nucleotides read TGTGCCAGCAGCGCGGGACTAGCGGGAGTAGGATTTCCCTACGAGCAGTACTTC.

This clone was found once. This chain's CDR3 is CATSRGDSYNEQFF. The CDR3 DNA is TGTGCCACCAGCAGAGGGGACAGCTACAATGAGCAGTTCTTC. This chain connects TRBV15 to TRBJ2-1; TRBD1 matches at 7 bases. The CDR3 sequence is 14 residues long. V lost 1 base to trimming and J lost 3 bases; unmatched junction nucleotides: 0. Germline lookup yields CDR1 LNHNV and CDR2 YYDKDF (reference sequence).

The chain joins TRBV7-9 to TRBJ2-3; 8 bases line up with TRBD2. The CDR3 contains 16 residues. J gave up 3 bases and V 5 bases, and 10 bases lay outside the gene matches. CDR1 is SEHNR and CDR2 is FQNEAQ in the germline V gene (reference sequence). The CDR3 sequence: CASSHRAGALTDTQYF. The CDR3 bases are TGTGCCAGCAGCCATAGAGCGGGAGCCCTGACAGATACGCAGTATTTT.

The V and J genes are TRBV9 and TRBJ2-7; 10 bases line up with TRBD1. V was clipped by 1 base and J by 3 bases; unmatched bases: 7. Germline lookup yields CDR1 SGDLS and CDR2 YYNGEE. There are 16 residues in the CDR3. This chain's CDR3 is CASSVRPGQGIYEQYF. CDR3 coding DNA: TGTGCCAGCAGCGTACGCCCGGGACAGGGGATCTACGAGCAGTACTTC.

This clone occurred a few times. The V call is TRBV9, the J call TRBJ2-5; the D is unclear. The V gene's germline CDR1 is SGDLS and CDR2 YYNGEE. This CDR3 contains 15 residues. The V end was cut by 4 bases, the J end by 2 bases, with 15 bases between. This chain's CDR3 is CASSTHKLGQETQYF. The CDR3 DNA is TGTGCCAGCAGCACCCACAAGCTCGGGCAAGAGACCCAGTACTTC.

CDR3 protein: CASSLYGGGDEKLFF. In DNA form, the CDR3 reads TGTGCCAGCAGTTTATATGGGGGAGGGGATGAAAAACTGTTTTTT. The chain has TRBV28 and TRBJ1-4; possibly TRBD1 for D (5 bases). Germline CDR1 MDHEN, CDR2 SYDVKM. The V end was cut by 1 base, the J end by 6 bases, with 12 bases between. The CDR3 contains 15 residues. The full variable domain, with the rest looked up from reference TRBV28 and TRBJ1-4, is DVKVTQSSRYLVKRTGEKVFLECVQDMDHENMFWYRQDPGLGLRLIYFSYDVKMKEKGDIPEGYSVSREKKERFSLILESASTNQTSMYLCASSLYGGGDEKLFFGSGTQLSVL.

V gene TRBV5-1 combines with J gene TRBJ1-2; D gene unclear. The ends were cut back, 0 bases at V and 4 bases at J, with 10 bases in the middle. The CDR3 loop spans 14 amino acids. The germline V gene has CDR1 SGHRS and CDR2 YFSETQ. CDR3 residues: CASSLGLNTYGYTF. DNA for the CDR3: TGCGCCAGCAGCTTGGGACTCAACACCTATGGCTACACCTTC.

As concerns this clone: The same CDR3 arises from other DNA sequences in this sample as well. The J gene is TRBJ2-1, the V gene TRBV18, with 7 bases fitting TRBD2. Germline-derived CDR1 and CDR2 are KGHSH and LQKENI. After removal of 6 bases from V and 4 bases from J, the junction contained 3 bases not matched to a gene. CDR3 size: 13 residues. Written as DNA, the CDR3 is TGTGCCAGCTCGCCGGGACTATACAATGAGCAGTTCTTC. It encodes CASSPGLYNEQFF.

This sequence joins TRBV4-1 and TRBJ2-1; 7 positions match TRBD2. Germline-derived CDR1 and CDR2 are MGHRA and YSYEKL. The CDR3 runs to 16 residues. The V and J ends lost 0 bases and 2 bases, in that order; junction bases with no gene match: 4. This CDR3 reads CASSQELTSAYNEQFF. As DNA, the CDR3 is TGCGCCAGCAGCCAAGAACTCACTAGCGCCTACAATGAGCAGTTCTTC.

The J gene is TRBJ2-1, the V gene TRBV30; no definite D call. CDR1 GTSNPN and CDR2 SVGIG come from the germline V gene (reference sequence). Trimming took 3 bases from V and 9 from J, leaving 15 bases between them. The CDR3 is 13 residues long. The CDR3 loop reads CAWSGYRSGEQFF. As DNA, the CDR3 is TGTGCCTGGAGCGGATACCGATCGGGTGAGCAGTTCTTC. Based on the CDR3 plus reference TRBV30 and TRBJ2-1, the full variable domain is SQTIHQWPATLVQPVGSPLSLECTVEGTSNPNLYWYRQAAGRGLQLLFYSVGIGQISSEVPQNLSASRPQDRQFILSSKKLLLSDSGFYLCAWSGYRSGEQFFGPGTRLTVL.

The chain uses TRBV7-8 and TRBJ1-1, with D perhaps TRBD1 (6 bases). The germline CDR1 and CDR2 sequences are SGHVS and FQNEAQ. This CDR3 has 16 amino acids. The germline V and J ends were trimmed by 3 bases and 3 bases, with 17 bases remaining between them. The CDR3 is CASSLAVRRTDTEAFF. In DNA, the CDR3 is TGTGCCAGCAGCTTGGCCGTGAGGAGGACAGACACTGAAGCTTTCTTT.

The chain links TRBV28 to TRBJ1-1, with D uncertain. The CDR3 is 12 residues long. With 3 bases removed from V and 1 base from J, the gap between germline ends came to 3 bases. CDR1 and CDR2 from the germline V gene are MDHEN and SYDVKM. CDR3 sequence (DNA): TGTGCCAGCAGTTTGAGGAACACTGAAGCTTTCTTT. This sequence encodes CASSLRNTEAFF.

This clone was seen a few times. In DNA, the CDR3 is TGTGCCATCAGCGGGACAGGGGCTTACGAGCAGTACTTC. It codes for CAISGTGAYEQYF. The chain is built from TRBV10-3 and TRBJ2-7, with 10 bases matching TRBD1. The germline V gene encodes CDR1 ENHRY and CDR2 SYGVKD. After removal of 6 bases from V and 4 bases from J, the junction contained 3 bases not matched to a gene. The length of the CDR3 is 13 residues.

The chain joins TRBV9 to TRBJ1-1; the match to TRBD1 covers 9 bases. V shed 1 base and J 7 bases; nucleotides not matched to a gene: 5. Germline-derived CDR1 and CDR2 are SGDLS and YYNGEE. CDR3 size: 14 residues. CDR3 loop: CASSVSLTGGEAFF. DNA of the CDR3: TGTGCCAGCAGCGTATCCCTGACAGGGGGTGAAGCTTTCTTT.

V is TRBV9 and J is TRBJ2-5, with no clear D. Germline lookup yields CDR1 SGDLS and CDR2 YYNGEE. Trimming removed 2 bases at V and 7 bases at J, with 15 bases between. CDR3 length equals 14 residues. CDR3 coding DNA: TGTGCCAGCAGCGTGGAGTCGGCTACACCGACCCAGTACTTC. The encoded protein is CASSVESATPTQYF.

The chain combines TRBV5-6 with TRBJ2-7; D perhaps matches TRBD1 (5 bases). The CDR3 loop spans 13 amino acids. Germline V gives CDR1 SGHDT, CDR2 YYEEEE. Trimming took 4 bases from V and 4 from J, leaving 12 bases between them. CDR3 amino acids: CASSNLQGYEQYF. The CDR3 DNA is TGTGCCAGCAGCAATCTGCAGGGTTACGAGCAGTACTTC.

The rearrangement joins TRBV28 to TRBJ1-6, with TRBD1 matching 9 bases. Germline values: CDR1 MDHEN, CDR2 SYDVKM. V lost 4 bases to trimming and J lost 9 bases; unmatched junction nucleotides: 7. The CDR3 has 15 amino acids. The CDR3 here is CASSSPGQGGSPLHF. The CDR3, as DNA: TGTGCCAGCAGTTCACCGGGACAGGGTGGTTCACCCCTCCACTTT. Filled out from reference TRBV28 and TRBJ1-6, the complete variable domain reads DVKVTQSSRYLVKRTGEKVFLECVQDMDHENMFWYRQDPGLGLRLIYFSYDVKMKEKGDIPEGYSVSREKKERFSLILESASTNQTSMYLCASSSPGQGGSPLHFGNGTRLTVT.

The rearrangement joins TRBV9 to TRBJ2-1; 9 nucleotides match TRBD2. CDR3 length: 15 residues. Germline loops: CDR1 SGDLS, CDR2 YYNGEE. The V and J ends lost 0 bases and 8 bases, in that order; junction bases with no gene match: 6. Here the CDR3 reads CASSVAAGGRYEQFF. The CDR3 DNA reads TGTGCCAGCAGCGTAGCGGCGGGAGGGCGTTATGAGCAGTTCTTC.

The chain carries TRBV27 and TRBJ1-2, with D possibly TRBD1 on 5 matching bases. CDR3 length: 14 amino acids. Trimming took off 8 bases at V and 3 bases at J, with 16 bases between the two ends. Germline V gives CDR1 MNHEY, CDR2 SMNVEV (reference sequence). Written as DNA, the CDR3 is TGTGCCAGCTGGCCTTCAGGGTGGGACTATGGCTACACCTTC. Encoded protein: CASWPSGWDYGYTF.

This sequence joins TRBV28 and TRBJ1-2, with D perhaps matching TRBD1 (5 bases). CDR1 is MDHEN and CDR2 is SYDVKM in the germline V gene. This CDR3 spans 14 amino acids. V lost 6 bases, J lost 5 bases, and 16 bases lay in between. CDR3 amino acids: CASRPGHSSYGYTF. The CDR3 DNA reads TGTGCCAGCAGACCCGGACACAGCTCTTATGGCTACACCTTC.

CDR3 protein: CASSSAATSRYNEQFF. The CDR3 region has the DNA TGTGCCAGTAGTTCCGCCGCGACTAGCCGCTACAATGAGCAGTTCTTC. The chain links TRBV19 to TRBJ2-1; TRBD2 agrees at 7 bases. Germline V lookup: CDR1 LNHDA, CDR2 SQIVND (reference sequence). The CDR3 consists of 16 residues. V lost 5 bases to trimming and J lost 3 bases; unmatched junction nucleotides: 10.

CDR3 loop: CASSLGPSSYEQYF. The CDR3 DNA reads as TGTGCCAGCAGCTTGGGGCCCAGCTCCTACGAGCAGTACTTC. The genes are TRBV5-4 and TRBJ2-7; D uncertain. This CDR3 is built from 14 residues. Trimming removed 0 bases from V and 0 bases from J, with 7 bases in between. From germline, CDR1 is SGHNT and CDR2 YYREEE (reference sequence).

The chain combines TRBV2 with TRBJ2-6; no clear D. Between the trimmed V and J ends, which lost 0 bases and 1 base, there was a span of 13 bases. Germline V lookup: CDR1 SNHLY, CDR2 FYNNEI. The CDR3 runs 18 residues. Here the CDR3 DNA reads TGTGCCAGCAGTGAAGCGTCGGCAGGCCCTTCTGGGGCCAACGTCCTGACTTTC. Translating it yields CASSEASAGPSGANVLTF.

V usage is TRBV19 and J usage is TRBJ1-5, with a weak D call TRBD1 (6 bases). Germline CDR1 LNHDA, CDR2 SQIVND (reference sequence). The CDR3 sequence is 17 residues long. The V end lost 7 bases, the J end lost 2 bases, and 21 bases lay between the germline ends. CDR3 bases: TGTGCCAGTACCAATAGGGGGGGGGTTGGCGGCAATCAGCCCCAGCATTTT. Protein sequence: CASTNRGGVGGNQPQHF.